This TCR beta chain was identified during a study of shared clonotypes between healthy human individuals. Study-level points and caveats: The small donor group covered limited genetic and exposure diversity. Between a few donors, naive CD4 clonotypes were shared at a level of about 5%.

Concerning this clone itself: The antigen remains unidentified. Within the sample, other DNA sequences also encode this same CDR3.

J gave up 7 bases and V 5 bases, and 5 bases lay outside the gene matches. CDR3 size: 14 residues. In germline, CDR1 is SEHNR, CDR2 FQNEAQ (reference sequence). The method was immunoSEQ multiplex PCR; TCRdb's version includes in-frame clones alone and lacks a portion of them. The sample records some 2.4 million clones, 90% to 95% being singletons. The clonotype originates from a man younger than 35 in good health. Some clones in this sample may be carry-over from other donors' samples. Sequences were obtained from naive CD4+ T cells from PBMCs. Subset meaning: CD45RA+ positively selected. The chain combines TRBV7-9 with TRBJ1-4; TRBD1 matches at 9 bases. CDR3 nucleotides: TGTGCCAGCAGCCTGCGACAGGGGGTTGAAAAACTGTTTTTT. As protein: CASSLRQGVEKLFF.